A single sample gave rise to the 3 T cell receptor beta chains below, sequenced in a study of technical replicates of blood from a few donors. Produced via immunoSEQ multiplex PCR; TCRdb's table is partial and in-frame only. This sample has about 100,000 clones; about 94% occur once, and the top ten carry roughly 0.22%. The source material was T cells isolated from PBMCs. Receptor source: a human donor in good health.

V usage is TRBV20-1 and J usage is TRBJ1-2; no clear D. Trimming removed 6 bases from V and 8 bases from J, with 13 bases in between. This CDR3 comprises 11 residues. Per the germline V gene, CDR1 is DFQATT and CDR2 is SNEGSKA (reference sequence). This CDR3 reads CSAETDSGYTF. For the CDR3, the DNA is TGCAGTGCCGAGACCGACTCGGGCTACACCTTC.

The J gene is TRBJ2-5, the V gene TRBV10-2, with 8 positions matching TRBD2. Germline CDR1 WSHSY, CDR2 SAAADI. Trimming cost V 2 bases and J 2 bases; bases outside gene matches: 4. This CDR3 region has 15 residues. DNA of the CDR3: TGCGCCAGCAGTGAGACTAGCGGTCCTCAAGAGACCCAGTACTTC. Amino acids: CASSETSGPQETQYF.

The chain carries TRBV6-5 and TRBJ2-7, with a tentative D call TRBD2 (5 bases). Germline CDR1 MNHEY, CDR2 SVGAGI. Deletions cut 2 bases from V and 0 bases from J, with 11 bases between. The CDR3 is 15 residues long. CDR3 in amino acids: CASSYGSVSSYEQYF. CDR3 in DNA: TGTGCCAGCAGTTACGGGAGCGTTAGCTCCTACGAGCAGTACTTC.